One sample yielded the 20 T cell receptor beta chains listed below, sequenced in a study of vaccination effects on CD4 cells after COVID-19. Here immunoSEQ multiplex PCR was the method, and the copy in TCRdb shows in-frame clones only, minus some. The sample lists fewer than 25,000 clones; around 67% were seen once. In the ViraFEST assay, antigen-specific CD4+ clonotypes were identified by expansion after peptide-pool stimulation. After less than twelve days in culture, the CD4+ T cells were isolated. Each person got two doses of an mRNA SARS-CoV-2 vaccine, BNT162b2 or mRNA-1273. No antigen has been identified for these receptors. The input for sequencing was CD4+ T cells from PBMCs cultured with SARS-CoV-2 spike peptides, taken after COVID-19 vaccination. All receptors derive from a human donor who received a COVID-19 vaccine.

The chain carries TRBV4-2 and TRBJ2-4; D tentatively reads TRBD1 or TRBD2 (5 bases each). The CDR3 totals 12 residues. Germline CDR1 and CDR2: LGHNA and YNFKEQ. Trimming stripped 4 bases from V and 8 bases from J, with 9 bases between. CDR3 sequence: CASSPTADIQYF. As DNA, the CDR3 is TGTGCCAGCAGCCCGACAGCGGACATTCAGTACTTC.

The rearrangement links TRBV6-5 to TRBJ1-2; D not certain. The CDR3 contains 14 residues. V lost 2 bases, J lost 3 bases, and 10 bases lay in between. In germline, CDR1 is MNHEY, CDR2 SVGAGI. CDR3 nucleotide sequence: TGTGCCAGCAGTTACGGGCGGAGCTACTATGGCTACACCTTC. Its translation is CASSYGRSYYGYTF.

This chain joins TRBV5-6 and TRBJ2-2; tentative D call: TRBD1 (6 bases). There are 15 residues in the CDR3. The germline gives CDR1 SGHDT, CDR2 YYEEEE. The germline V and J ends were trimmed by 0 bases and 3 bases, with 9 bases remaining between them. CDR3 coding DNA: TGTGCCAGCAGCTTGGGACAGGTGTACACCGGGGAGCTGTTTTTT. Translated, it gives CASSLGQVYTGELFF.

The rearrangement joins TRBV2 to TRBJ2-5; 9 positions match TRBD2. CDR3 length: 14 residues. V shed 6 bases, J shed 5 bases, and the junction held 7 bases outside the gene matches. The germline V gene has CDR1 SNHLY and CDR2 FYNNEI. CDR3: CASSAGLASETQYF. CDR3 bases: TGTGCCAGCAGCGCCGGACTAGCGAGTGAGACCCAGTACTTC.

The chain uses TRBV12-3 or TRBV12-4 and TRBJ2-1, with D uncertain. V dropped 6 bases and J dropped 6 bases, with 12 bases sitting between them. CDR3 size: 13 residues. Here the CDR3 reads CASSPHIFNEQFF. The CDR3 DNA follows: TGTGCCAGCAGCCCCCACATCTTCAATGAGCAGTTCTTC.

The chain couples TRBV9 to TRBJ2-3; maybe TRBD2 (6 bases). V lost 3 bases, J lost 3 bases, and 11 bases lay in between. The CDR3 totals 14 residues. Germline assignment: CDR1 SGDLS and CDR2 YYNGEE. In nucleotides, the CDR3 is TGTGCCAGCAGCGCCCGTGGGACTACAGATACGCAGTATTTT. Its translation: CASSARGTTDTQYF.

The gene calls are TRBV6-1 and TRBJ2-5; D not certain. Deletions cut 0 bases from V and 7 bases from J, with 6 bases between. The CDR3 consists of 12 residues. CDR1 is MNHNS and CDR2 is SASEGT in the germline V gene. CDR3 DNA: TGTGCCAGCAGTGAAGCCTACGGGACCCAGTACTTC. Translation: CASSEAYGTQYF.

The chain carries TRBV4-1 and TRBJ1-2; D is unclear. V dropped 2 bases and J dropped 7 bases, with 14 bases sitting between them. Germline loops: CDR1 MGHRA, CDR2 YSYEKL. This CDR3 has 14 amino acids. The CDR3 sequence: CASSQPAFSGGYTF. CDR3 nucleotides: TGCGCCAGCAGCCAACCCGCCTTCTCGGGTGGCTACACCTTC.

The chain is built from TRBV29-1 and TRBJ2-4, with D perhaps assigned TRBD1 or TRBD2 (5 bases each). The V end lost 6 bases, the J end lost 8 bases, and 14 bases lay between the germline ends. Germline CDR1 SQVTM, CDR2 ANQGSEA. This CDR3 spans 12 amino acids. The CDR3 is CSVMPGTDIQYF. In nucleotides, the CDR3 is TGCAGCGTAATGCCTGGGACGGACATTCAGTACTTC.

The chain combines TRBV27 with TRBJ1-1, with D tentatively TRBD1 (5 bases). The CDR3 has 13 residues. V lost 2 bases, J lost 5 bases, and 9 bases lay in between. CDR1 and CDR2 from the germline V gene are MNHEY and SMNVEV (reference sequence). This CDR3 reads CASSLLGVTEAFF. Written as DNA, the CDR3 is TGTGCCAGCAGTTTACTGGGGGTAACTGAAGCTTTCTTT.

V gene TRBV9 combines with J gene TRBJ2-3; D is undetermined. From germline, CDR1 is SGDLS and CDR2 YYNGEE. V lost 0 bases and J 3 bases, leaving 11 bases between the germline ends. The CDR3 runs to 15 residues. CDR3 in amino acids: CASSVGLGITDTQYF. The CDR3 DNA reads TGTGCCAGCAGCGTAGGATTGGGAATAACAGATACGCAGTATTTT.

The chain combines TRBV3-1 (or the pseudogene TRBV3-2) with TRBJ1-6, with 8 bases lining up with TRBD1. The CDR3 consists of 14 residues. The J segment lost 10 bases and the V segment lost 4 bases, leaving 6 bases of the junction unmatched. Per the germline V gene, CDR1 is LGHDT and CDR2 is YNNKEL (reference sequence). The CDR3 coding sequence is TGTGCCAGCAGCCGGACAGGGCTTCGATCACCCCTCCACTTT. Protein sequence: CASSRTGLRSPLHF.

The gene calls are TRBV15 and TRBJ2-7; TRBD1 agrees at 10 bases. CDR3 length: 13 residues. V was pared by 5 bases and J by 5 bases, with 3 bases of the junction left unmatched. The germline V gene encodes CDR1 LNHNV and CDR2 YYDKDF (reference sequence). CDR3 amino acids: CATSRDRGNEQYF. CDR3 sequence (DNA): TGTGCCACCAGCCGGGACAGGGGCAACGAGCAGTACTTC.

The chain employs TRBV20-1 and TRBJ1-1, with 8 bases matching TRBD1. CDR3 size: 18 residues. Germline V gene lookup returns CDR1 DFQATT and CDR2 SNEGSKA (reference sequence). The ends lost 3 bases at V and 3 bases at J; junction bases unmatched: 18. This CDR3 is CSASSQGAWGRRDTEAFF. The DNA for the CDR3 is TGCAGTGCTAGTTCCCAGGGGGCGTGGGGCCGTAGGGACACTGAAGCTTTCTTT.

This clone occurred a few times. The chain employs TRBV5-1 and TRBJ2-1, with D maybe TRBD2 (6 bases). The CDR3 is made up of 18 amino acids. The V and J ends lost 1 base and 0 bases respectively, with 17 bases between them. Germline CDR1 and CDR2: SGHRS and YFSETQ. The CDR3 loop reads CASSLNSWRGSSYNEQFF. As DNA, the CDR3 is TGCGCCAGCAGCTTGAACTCTTGGCGGGGAAGCTCCTACAATGAGCAGTTCTTC. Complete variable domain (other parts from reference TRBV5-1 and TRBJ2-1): KAGVTQTPRYLIKTRGQQVTLSCSPISGHRSVSWYQQTPGQGLQFLFEYFSETQRNKGNFPGRFSGRQFSNSRSEMNVSTLELGDSALYLCASSLNSWRGSSYNEQFFGPGTRLTVL.

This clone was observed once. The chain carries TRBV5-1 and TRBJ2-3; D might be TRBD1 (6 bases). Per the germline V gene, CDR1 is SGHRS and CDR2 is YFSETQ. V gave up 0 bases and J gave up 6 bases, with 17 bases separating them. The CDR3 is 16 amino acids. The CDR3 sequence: CASSLERDRRLDTQYF. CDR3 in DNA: TGCGCCAGCAGCTTGGAACGAGACAGGAGATTGGATACGCAGTATTTT.

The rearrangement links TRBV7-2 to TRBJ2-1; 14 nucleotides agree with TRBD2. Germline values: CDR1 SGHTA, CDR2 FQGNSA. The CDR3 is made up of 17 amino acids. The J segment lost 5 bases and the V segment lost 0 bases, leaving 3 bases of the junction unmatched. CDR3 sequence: CASSLAGTSGRNNEQFF. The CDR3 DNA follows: TGTGCCAGCAGCTTAGCGGGGACTAGCGGGAGAAACAATGAGCAGTTCTTC.

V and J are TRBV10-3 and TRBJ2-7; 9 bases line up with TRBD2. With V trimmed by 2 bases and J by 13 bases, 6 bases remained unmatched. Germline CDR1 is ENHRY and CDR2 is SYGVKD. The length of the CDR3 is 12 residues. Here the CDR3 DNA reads TGTGCCATCAGTGAGGGGCGGGAGGGCCACTACTTC. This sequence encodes CAISEGREGHYF.

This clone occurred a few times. The CDR3 DNA reads as TGTGCCAGCAGCCCCACCGCGGGTAGCCTCTTCTTC. Encoded protein: CASSPTAGSLFF. The chain carries TRBV7-9 and TRBJ2-1; weak D call: TRBD2 (5 bases). V shed 5 bases and J shed 16 bases, with 18 bases lying between them. Germline loops: CDR1 SEHNR, CDR2 FQNEAQ (reference sequence). This CDR3 has 12 amino acids.

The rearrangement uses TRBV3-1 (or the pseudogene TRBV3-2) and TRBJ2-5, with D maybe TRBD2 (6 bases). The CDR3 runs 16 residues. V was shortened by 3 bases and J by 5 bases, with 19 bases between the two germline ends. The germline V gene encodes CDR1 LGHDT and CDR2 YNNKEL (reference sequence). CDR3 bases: TGTGCCAGCAGCCAGAATCTACTAGCCCCAGGGGAGACCCAGTACTTC. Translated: CASSQNLLAPGETQYF.